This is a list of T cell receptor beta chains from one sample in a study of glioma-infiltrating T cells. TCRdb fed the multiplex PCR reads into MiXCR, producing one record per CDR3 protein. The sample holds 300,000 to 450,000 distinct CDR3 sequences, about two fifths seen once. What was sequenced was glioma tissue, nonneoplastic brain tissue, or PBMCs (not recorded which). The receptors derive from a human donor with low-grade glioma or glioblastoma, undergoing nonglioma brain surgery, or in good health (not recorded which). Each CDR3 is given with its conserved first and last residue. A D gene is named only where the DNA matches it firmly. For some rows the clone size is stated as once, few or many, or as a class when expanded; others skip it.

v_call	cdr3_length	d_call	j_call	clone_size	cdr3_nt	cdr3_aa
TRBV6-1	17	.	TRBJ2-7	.	TGTGCCAGCAGTGACCGCACCGGGACCGCCGTCTCCTACGAGCAGTACTTC	CASSDRTGTAVSYEQYF
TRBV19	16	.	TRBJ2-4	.	TGTGCCAGTAGCGACCGTTTAAATCTAGCCAAAAACATTCAGTACTTC	CASSDRLNLAKNIQYF
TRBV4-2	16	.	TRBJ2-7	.	TGTGCCAGCAGCCAAGATTGGGTAGGGGACTCCTACGAGCAGTACTTC	CASSQDWVGDSYEQYF
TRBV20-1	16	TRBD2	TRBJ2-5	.	TGCAGTGCTAGAGATCGACTAGCACGGGTACAAGAGACCCAGTACTTC	CSARDRLARVQETQYF
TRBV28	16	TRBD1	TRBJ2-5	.	TGTGCCAGCAGTTCTATGACAGGGGGAGAGGGAGAGACCCAGTACTTC	CASSSMTGGEGETQYF
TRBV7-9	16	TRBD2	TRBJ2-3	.	TGTGCCAGCAGCGATCCGAGCGGGGATAGCACAGATACGCAGTATTTT	CASSDPSGDSTDTQYF
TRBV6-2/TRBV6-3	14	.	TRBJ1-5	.	TGTGCCAGCAGGACAGGTTATAGCAATCAGCCCAAGCATTTT	CASRTGYSNQPKHF
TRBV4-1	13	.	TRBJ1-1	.	TGCGCCAGCAGCCCCCTGGGGCGCGCTGAAGCTTTCTTT	CASSPLGRAEAFF
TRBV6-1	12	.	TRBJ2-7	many	TGTGCCACCAGGGCCAATTACTACGAGCAGTACTTC	CATRANYYEQYF
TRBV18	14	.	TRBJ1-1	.	TGTGCCAGCTCACCACCATACCCCGCCGTTAGGGCTTTCTTT	CASSPPYPAVRAFF
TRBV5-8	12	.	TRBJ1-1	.	TGTGCCAGCAGCCCGCAGACCACTGAAGCTTTCTTT	CASSPQTTEAFF
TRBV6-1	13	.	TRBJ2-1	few	TGTGCCAGCAGTTTTCTTAGGGCGGATGAGCAGTTCTTC	CASSFLRADEQFF
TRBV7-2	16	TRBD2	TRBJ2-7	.	TGTGCCAGCAGCCCCAGTGGGACTAGCGGGCGCTACGAGCAGTACTTC	CASSPSGTSGRYEQYF
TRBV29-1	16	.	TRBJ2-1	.	TGCAGCGTTGAAGATGGGGCACAATTCTCCTACAATGAGCAGTTCTTC	CSVEDGAQFSYNEQFF
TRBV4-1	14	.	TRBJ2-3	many	TGCGCCAGCAGCCAAGAAGGCGATCCAGATACGCAGTATTTT	CASSQEGDPDTQYF
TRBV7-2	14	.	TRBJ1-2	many	TGTGCCAGCAGCGGAAATCAGGGATTGGATGGCTACACCTTC	CASSGNQGLDGYTF
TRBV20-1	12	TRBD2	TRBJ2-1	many	TGCAGTGCTAGCCGGACTAGCGGTGAGCAGTTCTTC	CSASRTSGEQFF
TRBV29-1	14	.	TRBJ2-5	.	TGCAGCGTTGAAGAGGGATCGGGCCAAGAGACCCAGTACTTC	CSVEEGSGQETQYF